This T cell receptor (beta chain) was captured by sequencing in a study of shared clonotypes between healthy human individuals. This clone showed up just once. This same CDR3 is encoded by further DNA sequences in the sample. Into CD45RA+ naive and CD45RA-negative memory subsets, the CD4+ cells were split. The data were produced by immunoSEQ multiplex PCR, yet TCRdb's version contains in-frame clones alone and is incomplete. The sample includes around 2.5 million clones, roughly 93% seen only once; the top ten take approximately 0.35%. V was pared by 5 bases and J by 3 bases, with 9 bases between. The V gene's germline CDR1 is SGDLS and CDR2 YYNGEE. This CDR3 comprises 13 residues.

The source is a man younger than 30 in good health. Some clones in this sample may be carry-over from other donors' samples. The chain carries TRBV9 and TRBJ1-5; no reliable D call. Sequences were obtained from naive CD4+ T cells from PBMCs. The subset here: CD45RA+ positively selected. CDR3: CASSVDDNQPQHF. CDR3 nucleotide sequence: TGTGCCAGCAGTGTTGACGACAATCAGCCCCAGCATTTT.